Following are 25 T cell receptor beta chains from one sample sequenced in a study of cytomegalovirus exposure and HLA in healthy donors. The primer mix had 60 Vbeta and 13 Jbeta primers. Sequenced by immunoSEQ multiplex PCR; TCRdb stores in-frame clones only, minus some. Its listing shows 110,000 to 150,000 clones. The material sequenced was PBMCs. The origin of the receptors is a male donor in good health and CMV-seronegative.

This chain links TRBV4-1 with TRBJ2-5, with TRBD2 as a possible D gene (5 bases). The assigned J gene may be wrong: the sequence end matches TRBJ2-7 better. CDR3 length equals 16 residues. Germline-derived CDR1 and CDR2 are MGHRA and YSYEKL. CDR3 in DNA: TGCGCCAGCAGCCCCACACTAGAGGTTCATAGTTACGAGCAGTACTTC. It encodes CASSPTLEVHSYEQYF.

The chain links TRBV27 to TRBJ2-7; a possible D gene is TRBD1 (5 bases). Germline CDR1 is MNHEY and CDR2 is SMNVEV (reference sequence). The CDR3 totals 13 residues. Trimming shortened V by 3 bases and J by 1 base, and 7 bases separated the two germline ends. The CDR3 DNA sequence: TGTGCCAGCAGTTTTGGACAATCCTACGAGCAGTACTTC. Protein: CASSFGQSYEQYF.

The gene calls are TRBV15 and TRBJ1-4; no firm D call. CDR3 length equals 15 residues. Germline V gene lookup returns CDR1 LNHNV and CDR2 YYDKDF (reference sequence). The V end lost 3 bases, the J end lost 5 bases, and 13 bases lay between the germline ends. The CDR3 reads CATSRQQLLNEKLFF. CDR3 sequence (DNA): TGTGCCACCAGCAGGCAACAGCTTCTCAATGAAAAACTGTTTTTT.

In the case of this clone: Other DNA sequences of this sample code for an identical CDR3. DNA for the CDR3: TGTGCCAGCAGCCTGGGACAGGGAGATCAGCCCCAGCATTTT. Translating gives CASSLGQGDQPQHF. V usage is TRBV7-9 and J usage is TRBJ1-5; 9 bases map to TRBD1. J was trimmed by 5 bases and V by 5 bases; bases with no gene match: 4. CDR1 is SEHNR and CDR2 is FQNEAQ in the germline V gene (reference sequence). The CDR3 has 14 residues.

This chain links TRBV6-6 with TRBJ2-7, with TRBD1 matching over 7 bases. CDR3 length: 13 residues. Germline V lookup: CDR1 MNHNY, CDR2 SVGAGI (reference sequence). V shed 4 bases and J 2 bases; nucleotides not matched to a gene: 2. For the CDR3, the DNA is TGTGCCAGCAGTTCCACAGGGGCCTACGAGCAGTACTTC. Amino acids: CASSSTGAYEQYF.

The chain recombines TRBV5-8 with TRBJ2-7; tentative D call: TRBD1 (6 bases). CDR1 and CDR2 from the germline V gene are SGHTS and YDEGEE. The V end was cut by 4 bases, the J end by 11 bases, with 13 bases between. The CDR3 runs to 11 residues. Written as DNA, the CDR3 is TGTGCCAGCAGCCGAGGGGGTGGCGAGTACTTC. Translated, it gives CASSRGGGEYF.

The rearrangement joins TRBV5-1 to TRBJ1-2; D gene unclear. CDR1 and CDR2 from the germline V gene are SGHRS and YFSETQ. The CDR3 runs 14 residues. The V end lost 0 bases, the J end lost 4 bases, and 10 bases lay between the germline ends. In DNA form, the CDR3 reads TGCGCCAGCAGCTTGGCTTATGGAGGCTATGGCTACACCTTC. Protein sequence: CASSLAYGGYGYTF.

V usage is TRBV5-1 and J usage is TRBJ2-7; D ambiguous. The V gene lost 4 bases and the J gene lost 2 bases, with 4 bases spanning the gap. The CDR3 totals 11 residues. Germline CDR1 reads SGHRS; CDR2 reads YFSETQ. The chain's CDR3 is CASSLTYEQYF. The CDR3 nucleotides read TGCGCCAGCAGCCTTACCTACGAGCAGTACTTC.

The chain is built from TRBV6-1 and TRBJ1-1; the D gene is possibly TRBD1 (5 bases). The CDR3 is 15 amino acids. In germline, CDR1 is MNHNS, CDR2 SASEGT. Trimming removed 6 bases from V and 0 bases from J, with 14 bases in between. This chain's CDR3 is CASSTGLSMNTEAFF. The CDR3, as DNA: TGTGCCAGCAGCACAGGTCTCTCCATGAACACTGAAGCTTTCTTT.

The chain employs TRBV18 and TRBJ1-4, with D possibly being TRBD1 (6 bases). V lost 4 bases and J 6 bases, leaving 12 bases between the germline ends. Germline CDR1 KGHSH, CDR2 LQKENI. The CDR3 totals 14 residues. CDR3 DNA: TGTGCCAGCTCACGAGGGCAGGGGCATGAAAAACTGTTTTTT. Protein: CASSRGQGHEKLFF.

The chain uses TRBV19 and TRBJ1-2, with 9 bases aligning to TRBD1. From germline, CDR1 is LNHDA and CDR2 SQIVND (reference sequence). V lost 3 bases and J lost 4; bases outside the gene matches: 15. The CDR3 is 18 amino acids. Written as DNA, the CDR3 is TGTGCCAGTAGTATTAGGGGGAGGGTCGGACAGGGGAGCTATGGCTACACCTTC. This translates into CASSIRGRVGQGSYGYTF.

The V and J genes are TRBV18 and TRBJ2-4; 12 bases are a match to TRBD2. Germline-derived CDR1 and CDR2 are KGHSH and LQKENI. Trimming at V came to 3 bases and at J to 8 bases, leaving 5 bases not matched to a gene. This CDR3 is built from 15 residues. CDR3 coding DNA: TGTGCCAGCTCACCTACTAGCGGGAGGTTGGACATTCAGTACTTC. This encodes CASSPTSGRLDIQYF.

The chain joins TRBV11-3 to TRBJ2-2; D perhaps matches TRBD1 (6 bases). CDR1 is SGHNT, CDR2 YENEEA, per germline. Trimming took 0 bases from V and 4 from J, leaving 6 bases between them. The CDR3 runs 14 residues. CDR3: CASSLEGGTGELFF. CDR3 nucleotides: TGTGCCAGCAGCTTAGAAGGGGGCACCGGGGAGCTGTTTTTT.

The chain uses TRBV19 and TRBJ2-2, with 9 positions matching TRBD1. From germline, CDR1 is LNHDA and CDR2 SQIVND (reference sequence). The V segment lost 4 bases and the J segment 5 bases; nucleotides outside the gene matches: 5. The CDR3 is 15 residues long. Here the CDR3 reads CASSKDRGATGELFF. CDR3 in DNA: TGTGCCAGTAGTAAGGACAGGGGTGCGACCGGGGAGCTGTTTTTT.

The rearrangement links TRBV6-6 to TRBJ1-1, with D uncertain. Looked up from germline, CDR1 is MNHNY and CDR2 is SVGAGI (reference sequence). The CDR3 consists of 13 residues. V lost 4 bases, J lost 5 bases, and 11 bases lay in between. The CDR3 protein is CASSFETRTEAFF. CDR3 sequence (DNA): TGTGCCAGCAGTTTCGAGACAAGGACTGAAGCTTTCTTT.

This chain connects TRBV5-1 to TRBJ1-1, with D uncertain. The CDR3 covers 15 residues. Trimming took 2 bases from V and 1 from J, leaving 12 bases between them. Per germline, CDR1 SGHRS and CDR2 YFSETQ. The CDR3 region has the DNA TGCGCCAGCAGCTTTGGCGGACTTAGGAACACTGAAGCTTTCTTT. It yields the protein CASSFGGLRNTEAFF. Filled out from reference TRBV5-1 and TRBJ1-1, the complete variable domain reads KAGVTQTPRYLIKTRGQQVTLSCSPISGHRSVSWYQQTPGQGLQFLFEYFSETQRNKGNFPGRFSGRQFSNSRSEMNVSTLELGDSALYLCASSFGGLRNTEAFFGQGTRLTVV.

This chain joins TRBV18 and TRBJ1-1; 11 positions match TRBD1. Germline CDR1 reads KGHSH; CDR2 reads LQKENI. The CDR3 runs 17 residues. V lost 3 bases, J lost 1 base, and 7 bases stayed unmatched. The CDR3 region has the DNA TGTGCCAGCTCACCCCGTGGACAGGGGGCGAGGAACACTGAAGCTTTCTTT. Residues: CASSPRGQGARNTEAFF.

This chain uses TRBV19 with TRBJ2-7; 10 nucleotides align to TRBD1. The V gene end was trimmed by 3 bases and the J gene end by 1 base; junction bases not matched to a gene: 3. CDR1 and CDR2 from the germline V gene are LNHDA and SQIVND (reference sequence). CDR3 size: 15 residues. The CDR3 DNA sequence: TGTGCCAGTAGTATCCCGGGACAGGGGTCCTACGAGCAGTACTTC. It encodes CASSIPGQGSYEQYF.

V is TRBV19 and J is TRBJ1-4; D unresolved. The CDR3 consists of 13 residues. Trimming left V 2 bases short and J 3 bases short, with 4 bases between. Germline lookup yields CDR1 LNHDA and CDR2 SQIVND (reference sequence). CDR3 bases: TGTGCCAGTAGTATACAGGCTAATGAAAAACTGTTTTTT. Translated: CASSIQANEKLFF.

This sequence joins TRBV5-1 and TRBJ2-3, with 9 bases identical to TRBD1. Germline V gene sequence: CDR1 SGHRS, CDR2 YFSETQ. V lost 3 bases, J lost 3 bases, and 5 bases stayed unmatched. The CDR3 length is 15 residues. The CDR3 nucleotides read TGCGCCAGCAGCTCTACAGGGGGCGAGACAGATACGCAGTATTTT. Residues: CASSSTGGETDTQYF.

The chain uses TRBV5-1 and TRBJ2-2; TRBD2 is a possible D gene (6 bases). V lost 4 bases, J lost 0 bases, and 16 bases lay in between. Germline CDR1 reads SGHRS; CDR2 reads YFSETQ. There are 17 residues in the CDR3. The CDR3, as DNA: TGCGCCAGCAGCCGCCTGGCAGGCGGGACGAACACCGGGGAGCTGTTTTTT. It codes for CASSRLAGGTNTGELFF.

This sequence joins TRBV11-2 and TRBJ2-1; tentative D call: TRBD1 (5 bases). The germline V gene has CDR1 SGHAT and CDR2 FQNNGV. V was pared by 2 bases and J by 2 bases, with 10 bases between. This CDR3 comprises 15 residues. The CDR3 protein is CASSLQTTAYNEQFF. CDR3 sequence (DNA): TGTGCCAGCAGCTTACAAACGACAGCCTACAATGAGCAGTTCTTC.

V gene TRBV6-1 combines with J gene TRBJ2-7; 7 bases are a match to TRBD1. The V and J ends lost 7 bases and 6 bases, in that order; junction bases with no gene match: 9. Germline CDR1 MNHNS, CDR2 SASEGT. The CDR3 consists of 13 residues. CDR3 sequence reads: CASKVEGAGEQYF. The CDR3, as DNA: TGTGCCAGCAAGGTAGAGGGGGCAGGCGAGCAGTACTTC.

This chain uses TRBV4-1 with TRBJ2-4; 8 nucleotides line up with TRBD1. Looked up from germline, CDR1 is MGHRA and CDR2 is YSYEKL. This CDR3 contains 14 residues. V dropped 1 base and J dropped 6; count of bases not matched to a gene: 2. The CDR3 DNA follows: TGCGCCAGCAGCCAAGCTGACAGGGGAAACATTCAGTACTTC. This translates into CASSQADRGNIQYF.

CDR3 sequence: CASSVAGGAGSPLHF. DNA of the CDR3: TGTGCCAGCAGCGTAGCTGGGGGCGCGGGTTCACCCCTCCACTTT. This chain links TRBV9 with TRBJ1-6; TRBD1 is a possible D gene (6 bases). Trimming cost V 0 bases and J 9 bases, with 13 bases left between them. Germline V gives CDR1 SGDLS, CDR2 YYNGEE. The CDR3 sequence is 15 residues long.